This T cell receptor (beta chain) originates from a study of control samples from healthy donors and cancer patients. Clones were read by immunoSEQ multiplex PCR, and TCRdb kept only the in-frame ones, dropping some. This sample has about 110,000 clones, with 70% to 85% found just once. The V and J ends lost 0 bases and 0 bases, in that order; junction bases with no gene match: 13. The germline V gene encodes CDR1 SQVTM and CDR2 ANQGSEA. CDR3 length: 19 residues. Sequenced sample: blood. The clonotype was recovered from a man between 18 and 35 years old in good health. This rearrangement joins TRBV29-1 to TRBJ2-2, with 7 positions matching TRBD1. The CDR3 DNA sequence: TGCAGCGTTGAAGATCCCCCCTCCGGGACAGTTTCGAACACCGGGGAGCTGTTTTTT. It is translated as CSVEDPPSGTVSNTGELFF.